Each of the 10 T cell receptor beta chains below was sequenced from the same sample in a study of T-cell memory formation after mild COVID-19. TCRdb re-called the 5' RACE reads with MiXCR, one entry per CDR3 protein. The sample carries about 350,000 distinct CDR3 sequences, roughly an eighth recorded once. The material sequenced was PBMCs or a T cell subset sorted from them (not recorded which). The receptors stem from a man aged 18 to 30 who had mild COVID-19 (a few samples of this study predate the infection). Cell type and time point are not known.

This clonotype was seen a few times. The rearrangement joins TRBV20-1 to TRBJ2-5; D unclear. CDR3 length equals 13 residues. CDR1 DFQATT and CDR2 SNEGSKA come from the germline V gene (reference sequence). Trimming pared 1 base from V and 0 bases from J, leaving 6 bases between. Written as DNA, the CDR3 is TGCAGTGCTAGAGTTCCGTACCAAGAGACCCAGTACTTC. Its protein is CSARVPYQETQYF.

This chain joins TRBV7-2 and TRBJ1-2, with D perhaps TRBD1 (6 bases). The CDR3 is 16 amino acids. V dropped 6 bases and J dropped 5 bases, with 22 bases sitting between them. Germline V gene lookup returns CDR1 SGHTA and CDR2 FQGNSA. CDR3 amino acids: CASRPGWGARMYGYTF. Here the CDR3 DNA reads TGTGCCAGCAGACCTGGTTGGGGGGCGAGAATGTATGGCTACACCTTC. Drawing the rest from reference TRBV7-2 and TRBJ1-2, the complete variable domain is GAGVSQSPSNKVTEKGKDVELRCDPISGHTALYWYRQSLGQGLEFLIYFQGNSAPDKSGLPSDRFSAERTGGSVSTLTIQRTQQEDSAVYLCASRPGWGARMYGYTFGSGTRLTVV.

This sequence joins TRBV7-6 and TRBJ2-2; 10 bases map to TRBD2. From germline, CDR1 is SGHVS and CDR2 FNYEAQ. After removal of 5 bases from V and 6 bases from J, the junction contained 6 bases not matched to a gene. The CDR3 runs 15 residues. CDR3 DNA sequence: TGTGCCAGCAGCCCCAGCGGGGGGGCCGCCGGGGAGCTGTTTTTT. Its translation is CASSPSGGAAGELFF.

This clonotype was seen a handful of times. This chain connects TRBV5-1 to TRBJ1-6; no clear D gene. V shed 7 bases and J shed 7 bases, with 18 bases lying between them. Germline V lookup: CDR1 SGHRS, CDR2 YFSETQ. The CDR3 loop spans 15 amino acids. The CDR3 coding sequence is TGCGCCAGCGGCCGAGGGCAGCTGAGAAATTCACCCCTCCACTTT. Translating gives CASGRGQLRNSPLHF. Full variable domain (remainder filled in from reference TRBV5-1 and TRBJ1-6): KAGVTQTPRYLIKTRGQQVTLSCSPISGHRSVSWYQQTPGQGLQFLFEYFSETQRNKGNFPGRFSGRQFSNSRSEMNVSTLELGDSALYLCASGRGQLRNSPLHFGNGTRLTVT.

V is TRBV20-1 and J is TRBJ1-1; 8 bases agree with TRBD1. The J segment lost 11 bases and the V segment lost 6 bases, leaving 8 bases of the junction unmatched. Per germline, CDR1 DFQATT and CDR2 SNEGSKA (reference sequence). The CDR3 runs 11 residues. Here the CDR3 DNA reads TGCAGTGCCGCCGACAGGGGAGGTGCTTTCTTT. This encodes CSAADRGGAFF.

This clonotype was counted ten times or more. V usage is TRBV5-1 and J usage is TRBJ2-5; weak D call: TRBD1 (6 bases). CDR1 and CDR2 from the germline V gene are SGHRS and YFSETQ. V was shortened by 0 bases and J by 1 base, with 13 bases between the two germline ends. The CDR3 has 16 amino acids. CDR3 sequence reads: CASSLEKQGSQETQYF. The CDR3 DNA follows: TGCGCCAGCAGCTTGGAAAAACAGGGTAGCCAAGAGACCCAGTACTTC.

Only a few counts were recorded for this clonotype. The genes are TRBV7-9 and TRBJ1-1; D call uncertain. CDR1 is SEHNR, CDR2 FQNEAQ, per germline (reference sequence). The CDR3 covers 12 residues. Between the trimmed V and J ends, which lost 4 bases and 6 bases, there was a span of 9 bases. CDR3 bases: TGTGCCAGCAGCTCGCGAGTCCCTGAAGCTTTCTTT. Protein product: CASSSRVPEAFF.

This clonotype has a handful of counts. J is TRBJ2-2 and V is TRBV24-1; 8 positions match TRBD1. CDR1 is KGHDR, CDR2 SFDVKD, per germline. The CDR3 contains 14 residues. With 9 bases clipped from V and 5 bases from J, the junction kept 7 bases outside the gene matches. The DNA for the CDR3 is TGTGCCACCGACGAAAGGACAGGGACCGGGGAGCTGTTTTTT. Amino acids: CATDERTGTGELFF.

The chain couples TRBV2 to TRBJ2-2; TRBD1 aligns across 9 bases. Trimming cost V 6 bases and J 9 bases; bases outside gene matches: 11. The CDR3 is made up of 15 amino acids. Germline V lookup: CDR1 SNHLY, CDR2 FYNNEI. CDR3: CASSPRTGEHRELFF. The CDR3 DNA reads TGTGCCAGCAGCCCTAGGACAGGGGAGCACCGGGAGCTGTTTTTT. The full variable domain, rest sourced from reference TRBV2 and TRBJ2-2, is EPEVTQTPSHQVTQMGQEVILRCVPISNHLYFYWYRQILGQKVEFLVSFYNNEISEKSEIFDDQFSVERPDGSNFTLKIRSTKLEDSAMYFCASSPRTGEHRELFFGEGSRLTVL.

The rearrangement joins TRBV19 to TRBJ2-1, with 10 nucleotides matching TRBD1. Trimming cost V 4 bases and J 9 bases; bases outside gene matches: 18. Germline lookup yields CDR1 LNHDA and CDR2 SQIVND (reference sequence). The CDR3 extends over 18 amino acids. The CDR3 DNA reads TGTGCCAGTAGTACACTAAGGGACAGGGGAGGTCCCAATAGTGAGCAGTTCTTC. It yields the protein CASSTLRDRGGPNSEQFF.